Following are 22 T cell receptor beta chains from one sample sequenced in a study of beta chain features in type 1 diabetes. Isolated RNA was reverse transcribed in full, so expressed TCRB transcripts were sequenced. Clones were read by immunoSEQ multiplex PCR, and TCRdb kept only the in-frame ones, dropping some. The sample includes around 280,000 clones, approximately 15% of them seen just once. Findings and limits, study-wide: Shortening that was moderate but significant affected the TCRB CDR3s of Type 1 diabetes patients in all four CD4+ subsets.

No cognate antigen is known for these TCRs. The source material was naive CD4+ T cells from blood. The receptors were sampled from a man in his late teens or twenties with type 1 diabetes.

This clone was found a few times. The CDR3 protein is CASSRGTGTYEQYF. CDR3 in DNA: TGCGCCAGCAGCCGAGGGACAGGGACCTACGAGCAGTACTTC. V is TRBV4-1 and J is TRBJ2-7; TRBD1 matches at 9 bases. Germline-derived CDR1 and CDR2 are MGHRA and YSYEKL. V trimming: 4 bases; J trimming: 2 bases; junction bases outside the gene matches: 3. CDR3 length equals 14 residues.

The V and J genes are TRBV4-1 and TRBJ2-7; tentative D call: TRBD1 (6 bases). Trimming shortened V by 1 base and J by 4 bases, and 11 bases separated the two germline ends. This CDR3 contains 14 residues. Per the germline V gene, CDR1 is MGHRA and CDR2 is YSYEKL. The CDR3: CASSQGVRGYEQYF. The CDR3 DNA sequence: TGCGCCAGCAGCCAAGGTGTCAGGGGTTACGAGCAGTACTTC.

Only a few counts were recorded for this clone. The chain couples TRBV19 to TRBJ1-2; D not resolved. The CDR3 covers 14 residues. The germline V gene encodes CDR1 LNHDA and CDR2 SQIVND (reference sequence). V lost 3 bases to trimming and J lost 7 bases, with 15 bases between them. The CDR3 coding sequence is TGTGCCAGTAGTATTGAATCGTCTTCGGGTGGCTACACCTTC. This sequence encodes CASSIESSSGGYTF.

Only a few counts were recorded for this clone. This chain joins TRBV18 and TRBJ2-1; D uncertain. Germline V gives CDR1 KGHSH, CDR2 LQKENI. V was pared by 4 bases and J by 0 bases, with 10 bases between. This CDR3 region has 15 residues. CDR3 loop: CASSRGQSSYNEQFF. The CDR3 DNA reads as TGTGCCAGCTCACGAGGCCAGAGCTCCTACAATGAGCAGTTCTTC.

The sample holds a few counts of this clone. CDR3 bases: TGCGCCAGCAGCCAAGAACAGGTCCAAGAGACCCAGTACTTC. Protein product: CASSQEQVQETQYF. The chain is built from TRBV4-1 and TRBJ2-5, with a weak D call TRBD1 (5 bases). Trimming cost V 0 bases and J 1 base, with 6 bases left between them. This CDR3 is built from 14 residues. Germline lookup yields CDR1 MGHRA and CDR2 YSYEKL.

The J gene is TRBJ2-5, the V gene TRBV19, with 8 positions matching TRBD2. The CDR3 runs 13 residues. After removal of 5 bases from V and 4 bases from J, the junction contained 3 bases not matched to a gene. The germline V gene has CDR1 LNHDA and CDR2 SQIVND (reference sequence). The CDR3 nucleotides are TGTGCCAGTAGTGATAGCGGGGCAGAGACCCAGTACTTC. It specifies CASSDSGAETQYF.

V and J are TRBV9 and TRBJ2-1; tentatively, D is TRBD1 (5 bases). There are 17 residues in the CDR3. Between the trimmed V and J ends, which lost 0 bases and 8 bases, there was a span of 21 bases. Germline V gives CDR1 SGDLS, CDR2 YYNGEE. Here the CDR3 reads CASSVATAAGPGYEQFF. The CDR3 nucleotides are TGTGCCAGCAGCGTAGCTACTGCGGCAGGCCCAGGGTATGAGCAGTTCTTC.

This clone has only a few counts. The V call is TRBV11-3, the J call TRBJ2-2, with D maybe TRBD2 (6 bases). The length of the CDR3 is 16 residues. Germline CDR1 SGHNT, CDR2 YENEEA. V lost 6 bases and J 3 bases, leaving 17 bases between the germline ends. Here the CDR3 reads CASSKRDSPHTGELFF. CDR3 nucleotide sequence: TGTGCCAGCAGTAAACGGGACTCCCCCCACACCGGGGAGCTGTTTTTT.

The chain uses TRBV5-4 and TRBJ1-1, with D hard to call. The CDR3 consists of 13 residues. The germline V gene encodes CDR1 SGHNT and CDR2 YYREEE (reference sequence). Trimming took off 6 bases at V and 0 bases at J, with 9 bases between the two ends. The CDR3 nucleotides are TGTGCCAGCAAACTAGGGATGAACACTGAAGCTTTCTTT. It specifies CASKLGMNTEAFF. Variable domain in full (rest from reference TRBV5-4 and TRBJ1-1): ETGVTQSPTHLIKTRGQQVTLRCSSQSGHNTVSWYQQALGQGPQFIFQYYREEENGRGNFPPRFSGLQFPNYSSELNVNALELDDSALYLCASKLGMNTEAFFGQGTRLTVV.

The J gene is TRBJ2-3, the V gene TRBV9; D possibly corresponds to TRBD2 (5 bases). The CDR3 covers 13 residues. Trimming shortened V by 4 bases and J by 3 bases, and 9 bases separated the two germline ends. Germline loops: CDR1 SGDLS, CDR2 YYNGEE. CDR3 in amino acids: CASSRSETDTQYF. The CDR3 DNA is TGTGCCAGCAGCCGTAGCGAGACAGATACGCAGTATTTT.

Written as DNA, the CDR3 is TGCATTTCCTTGAGGGGGGATACGCAGTATTTT. Amino acids: CISLRGDTQYF. This chain joins TRBV20-1 and TRBJ2-3, with TRBD1 as a possible D gene (6 bases). The CDR3 is 11 amino acids. Per the germline V gene, CDR1 is DFQATT and CDR2 is SNEGSKA (reference sequence).

The rearrangement uses TRBV2 and TRBJ2-5; 8 positions agree with TRBD1. Looked up from germline, CDR1 is SNHLY and CDR2 is FYNNEI. V lost 9 bases and J lost 1; bases outside the gene matches: 7. CDR3 size: 14 residues. The CDR3 DNA follows: TGTGCCAGTCAGGGGGCCTACGTCCAAGAGACCCAGTACTTC. Its translation is CASQGAYVQETQYF.

This chain links TRBV9 with TRBJ2-5, with 7 bases aligning to TRBD2. V gave up 3 bases and J gave up 2 bases; unmatched junction bases: 10. This CDR3 has 16 amino acids. Germline-derived CDR1 and CDR2 are SGDLS and YYNGEE. CDR3 loop: CASSASTSVGQETQYF. CDR3 nucleotides: TGTGCCAGCAGCGCCTCTACTAGCGTGGGGCAAGAGACCCAGTACTTC.

V usage is TRBV5-4 and J usage is TRBJ2-5; 13 nucleotides agree with TRBD2. Germline CDR1 reads SGHNT; CDR2 reads YYREEE (reference sequence). After removal of 3 bases from V and 7 bases from J, the junction contained 9 bases not matched to a gene. There are 16 residues in the CDR3. CDR3 sequence: CASSWEGLAGRTTQYF. For the CDR3, the DNA is TGTGCCAGCAGCTGGGAGGGACTAGCGGGGCGTACGACCCAGTACTTC.

DNA of the CDR3: TGTGCCACCAGCAGACAGGGAAATGGCTACACCTTC. Amino acids: CATSRQGNGYTF. V is TRBV15 and J is TRBJ1-2; maybe TRBD1 (5 bases). This CDR3 is 12 amino acids long. Germline CDR1 is LNHNV and CDR2 is YYDKDF (reference sequence). V was pared by 2 bases and J by 6 bases, with 7 bases between.

The genes are TRBV11-2 and TRBJ2-7, with 11 bases aligning to TRBD2. The CDR3 length is 17 residues. With V trimmed by 0 bases and J by 4 bases, 8 bases remained unmatched. Germline V gene sequence: CDR1 SGHAT, CDR2 FQNNGV. The CDR3 DNA is TGTGCCAGCAGCTTAGATCGTGTAGCGGGAGGGCTATACGAGCAGTACTTC. Translated: CASSLDRVAGGLYEQYF.

On this clone: Mismatch with germline at one junction end may stem from a read error. This sequence joins TRBV9 and TRBJ1-3; 11 bases map to TRBD1. CDR3 size: 19 residues. Germline V gives CDR1 SGDLS, CDR2 YYNGEE. The CDR3 reads CASSANGQGAGTTGNTIYF. DNA of the CDR3: TGTGCCAGCAGCGCGAACGGACAGGGGGCTGGAACGACTGGGAACACCATATATTTT. The whole variable domain, filled in from reference TRBV9 and TRBJ1-3, reads DSGVTQTPKHLITATGQRVTLRCSPRSGDLSVYWYQQSLDQGLQFLIQYYNGEERAKGNILERFSAQQFPDLHSELNLSSLELGDSALYFCASSANGQGAGTTGNTIYFGEGSWLTVV.

This clone was seen only a few times. The chain carries TRBV25-1 and TRBJ2-3, with unresolved D. V gave up 2 bases and J gave up 2 bases, with 11 bases separating them. This CDR3 has 15 amino acids. Per germline, CDR1 MGHDK and CDR2 SYGVNS. The CDR3 DNA follows: TGTGCCAGCAGTGAAGACAACACCATCACAGATACGCAGTATTTT. Amino acids: CASSEDNTITDTQYF.

The V gene is TRBV7-2, the J gene TRBJ2-5; no definite D call. From germline, CDR1 is SGHTA and CDR2 FQGNSA. Between the trimmed V and J ends, which lost 1 base and 5 bases, there was a span of 8 bases. The CDR3 loop spans 13 amino acids. Written as DNA, the CDR3 is TGTGCCAGCAGCTTAGGACACTCGGAGACCCAGTACTTC. The encoded protein is CASSLGHSETQYF.

The chain has TRBV4-1 and TRBJ2-5; D is possibly TRBD2 (7 bases). Per the germline V gene, CDR1 is MGHRA and CDR2 is YSYEKL. Trimming took off 0 bases at V and 9 bases at J, with 17 bases between the two ends. The CDR3 covers 15 residues. CDR3 coding DNA: TGCGCCAGCAGCCAAGAAAAGGGGGGGAAGGTGCCCCAGTACTTC. Residues: CASSQEKGGKVPQYF.

This rearrangement joins TRBV28 to TRBJ1-4; 8 bases fit TRBD1. The J segment lost 10 bases and the V segment lost 4 bases, leaving 8 bases of the junction unmatched. This CDR3 is built from 14 residues. The germline CDR1 and CDR2 sequences are MDHEN and SYDVKM. The CDR3 loop is CASSSTGGGGKLFF. The DNA for the CDR3 is TGTGCCAGCAGTTCAACAGGGGGAGGTGGAAAACTGTTTTTT.

CDR3: CASSLGLARPETQYF. The CDR3 DNA sequence: TGCGCCAGCAGCTTGGGGCTAGCCCGTCCCGAGACCCAGTACTTC. The chain is built from TRBV5-1 and TRBJ2-5; perhaps TRBD2 as D (5 bases). This CDR3 region has 15 residues. Trimming shortened V by 0 bases and J by 5 bases, and 14 bases separated the two germline ends. The germline gives CDR1 SGHRS, CDR2 YFSETQ.